These 9 T cell receptor beta chains share one sample of origin, sequenced in a study of T-cell memory formation after mild COVID-19. TCRdb re-called the 5' RACE reads with MiXCR, one entry per CDR3 protein. The data show roughly 49,000 distinct CDR3 sequences, with roughly 27% seen just once and about 41% held by the top ten. The sample comprised PBMCs or a T cell subset sorted from them (not recorded which). These receptors were obtained from a man younger than 35 who had mild COVID-19 (a few samples of this study predate the infection). Cell type and time point are not known.

This clonotype was recorded a few times. CDR3: CASSPRDRVDEQFF. CDR3 DNA sequence: TGTGCCAGCAGCCCCCGGGACAGGGTTGATGAGCAGTTCTTC. V and J are TRBV11-1 and TRBJ2-1; 9 bases agree with TRBD1. Trimming removed 5 bases from V and 8 bases from J; junction bases left unmatched: 7. Germline assignment: CDR1 SGHAT and CDR2 FQDESV (reference sequence). The CDR3 sequence is 14 residues long. Combining the CDR3 with reference TRBV11-1 and TRBJ2-1 gives the whole variable domain EAEVAQSPRYKITEKSQAVAFWCDPISGHATLYWYRQILGQGPELLVQFQDESVVDDSQLPKDRFSAERLKGVDSTLKIQPAELGDSAMYLCASSPRDRVDEQFFGPGTRLTVL.

This clonotype was seen more than once but under ten times. The chain links TRBV9 to TRBJ2-3; TRBD1 might be the D (5 bases). V lost 4 bases to trimming and J lost 0 bases, with 12 bases between them. The CDR3 is 15 amino acids. Germline CDR1 SGDLS, CDR2 YYNGEE. The CDR3 nucleotides read TGTGCCAGCAGCCGATGGACAACTAGCACAGATACGCAGTATTTT. Translation: CASSRWTTSTDTQYF.

The rearrangement uses TRBV20-1 and TRBJ1-2, with D possibly TRBD1 on 6 matching bases. Germline assignment: CDR1 DFQATT and CDR2 SNEGSKA (reference sequence). With 6 bases removed from V and 1 base from J, the gap between germline ends came to 15 bases. This CDR3 has 14 residues. Written as DNA, the CDR3 is TGCAGTGCCAGAAAGGACAGCGTTAACTATGGCTACACCTTC. Translated, it gives CSARKDSVNYGYTF.

CDR3 sequence: CASSPPVASIFYNEQFF. CDR3 DNA: TGTGCCAGCAGCCCGCCGGTGGCTAGCATATTCTACAATGAGCAGTTCTTC. The genes are TRBV7-9 and TRBJ2-1; D may be TRBD2 (5 bases). Germline lookup yields CDR1 SEHNR and CDR2 FQNEAQ (reference sequence). V was shortened by 5 bases and J by 3 bases, with 20 bases between the two germline ends. The CDR3 covers 17 residues. Variable domain in full (rest from reference TRBV7-9 and TRBJ2-1): DTGVSQNPRHKITKRGQNVTFRCDPISEHNRLYWYRQTLGQGPEFLTYFQNEAQLEKSRLLSDRFSAERPKGSFSTLEIQRTEQGDSAMYLCASSPPVASIFYNEQFFGPGTRLTVL.

J is TRBJ1-2 and V is TRBV5-4; a possible D gene is TRBD1 (5 bases). Between the trimmed V and J ends, which lost 3 bases and 8 bases, there was a span of 8 bases. Per the germline V gene, CDR1 is SGHNT and CDR2 is YYREEE (reference sequence). This CDR3 comprises 11 residues. CDR3 DNA: TGTGCCAGCAGCTCGGGACGGGGCTACACCTTC. It translates to CASSSGRGYTF.

The rearrangement joins TRBV20-1 to TRBJ2-3; no definite D call. The CDR3 is made up of 13 amino acids. V lost 0 bases and J 0 bases, leaving 4 bases between the germline ends. CDR1 DFQATT and CDR2 SNEGSKA come from the germline V gene (reference sequence). CDR3 amino acids: CSARDYSTDTQYF. For the CDR3, the DNA is TGCAGTGCTAGAGATTACAGCACAGATACGCAGTATTTT.

This clonotype was detected only a few times. CDR3 amino acids: CASSSRGYPGDTQYF. DNA of the CDR3: TGTGCCAGCAGCTCTCGGGGCTACCCGGGAGATACGCAGTATTTT. The chain carries TRBV9 and TRBJ2-3; D tentatively reads TRBD1 or TRBD2 (5 bases each). Per germline, CDR1 SGDLS and CDR2 YYNGEE. Trimming left V 4 bases short and J 5 bases short, with 17 bases between. The CDR3 is 15 residues long.

This clonotype occurred many times. CDR3 DNA: TGCGCCAGCAGCCAAGCGGCGCTAGCGGGGGGCGGGCGAGAGACCCAGTACTTC. This gives the protein CASSQAALAGGGRETQYF. V gene TRBV4-1 combines with J gene TRBJ2-5; TRBD2 matches 11 bases. CDR3 length: 18 residues. Germline CDR1 MGHRA, CDR2 YSYEKL. The junction had 11 bases not matched to a gene; V was cut back by 1 base and J by 4 bases.

This clonotype was observed a handful of times. A junction end diverges from the germline sequence, so it may reflect a read error. This sequence joins TRBV7-2 and TRBJ2-3; TRBD2 aligns across 9 bases. Germline V gives CDR1 SGHTA, CDR2 FQGNSA. The CDR3 length is 15 residues. The DNA of the CDR3 is TGTGCCAGCAGCCCGGGACTAGCTAGCAAAGATACGCAGTATTTT. Its protein is CASSPGLASKDTQYF.